Described below is a single T cell receptor beta chain sequence and its context. The data belong to a study of shared clonotypes between healthy human individuals. Assay: immunoSEQ multiplex PCR; the TCRdb copy retains only in-frame clones and omits some. The table has 2 million or so clones, roughly 95% seen once. Germline assignment: CDR1 GTSNPN and CDR2 SVGIG (reference sequence). The CDR3 is 15 amino acids. The V gene end was trimmed by 2 bases and the J gene end by 0 bases; junction bases not matched to a gene: 6. The rearrangement links TRBV30 to TRBJ2-5, with TRBD1 identical over 7 bases. Sequenced sample: naive CD4+ T cells sorted from blood. Subset here: CD45RA+ positively selected. This TCR derives from a man aged 18 to 30 in good health. The CDR3 loop is CAWSQYDRDQETQYF. The CDR3 region has the DNA TGTGCCTGGAGTCAATACGACAGGGACCAAGAGACCCAGTACTTC.